This entry lists 9 T cell receptor beta chains sequenced from one sample in a study of Ad26.COV2.S vaccination and SARS-CoV-2 variants. Here immunoSEQ multiplex PCR was the method, and the copy in TCRdb shows in-frame clones only, minus some. The sample has under 400,000 clones; roughly 84% are singletons. Treatment indicated: some 20 received Ad26.COV2.S at low or high dose, single or two shots; about 5 received placebo; per-sample allocation not given. Collection of the samples took place on day 63 after the first injection of vaccine or placebo. This specimen consisted of peripheral blood, obtained in a trial of Ad26.COV2.S vaccine versus placebo. The source is a person aged 18-60 years who received the Ad26.COV2.S COVID-19 vaccine or a placebo.

The chain combines TRBV21-1 with TRBJ2-7; the D call TRBD2 from the table was never checked on the DNA. TRBV21-1 is a pseudogene segment. CDR3 length: 15 amino acids. CDR3 nucleotide sequence: TGTGCCAGCAGCAAATGCGGCCAGAGCTCCTACGAGCAGTACTTC. This sequence encodes CASSKCGQSSYEQYF.

Remarks on this clone: Its ends do not fully match the called genes, so a read error is possible. J is TRBJ1-1 and V is TRBV6-1, with D possibly matching TRBD1 (6 bases). This CDR3 is 13 amino acids long. Germline CDR1 and CDR2: MNHNS and SASEGT. The CDR3 protein is CASSEGGNTEAFF. The CDR3 coding sequence is TGTGCCAGCAGCGAAGGGGGTAACACTGAAGCTTTCTTT.

The rearrangement links TRBV6-6 to TRBJ1-5; D unclear. With 6 bases removed from V and 0 bases from J, the gap between germline ends came to 9 bases. Germline CDR1 MNHNY, CDR2 SVGAGI (reference sequence). The CDR3 is 14 amino acids. CDR3 bases: TGTGCCAGCAGCGGGGAGTATAGCAATCAGCCCCAGCATTTT. This sequence encodes CASSGEYSNQPQHF.

The chain employs TRBV4-2 and TRBJ1-4, with D perhaps TRBD1 (5 bases). The CDR3 spans 14 residues. The V end lost 8 bases, the J end lost 0 bases, and 10 bases lay between the germline ends. Germline loops: CDR1 LGHNA, CDR2 YNFKEQ. The CDR3 spells CASGDETTNEKLFF. CDR3 nucleotide sequence: TGTGCCAGCGGGGACGAGACAACTAATGAAAAACTGTTTTTT.

This chain uses TRBV19 with TRBJ1-5; possibly TRBD1 for D (6 bases). The germline V and J ends were trimmed by 7 bases and 7 bases, with 20 bases remaining between them. This CDR3 region has 15 residues. Germline lookup yields CDR1 LNHDA and CDR2 SQIVND (reference sequence). CDR3 loop: CASTHRRGVDQPQHF. CDR3 nucleotides: TGTGCCAGTACTCATAGGAGGGGGGTGGACCAGCCCCAGCATTTT.

The J gene is TRBJ2-7, the V gene TRBV27, with D perhaps TRBD1 (6 bases). Looked up from germline, CDR1 is MNHEY and CDR2 is SMNVEV (reference sequence). There are 14 residues in the CDR3. V shed 6 bases and J shed 2 bases, with 14 bases lying between them. This chain's CDR3 is CASSLGGSTYEQYF. In nucleotides, the CDR3 is TGTGCCAGCAGCTTAGGGGGTTCTACCTACGAGCAGTACTTC.

This rearrangement joins TRBV6-6 to TRBJ1-2; 8 nucleotides match TRBD1. CDR1 and CDR2 (germline): MNHNY, SVGAGI (reference sequence). The CDR3 is made up of 13 amino acids. V shed 6 bases, J shed 7 bases, and the junction held 7 bases outside the gene matches. CDR3 residues: CASRITGGGGYTF. The CDR3 DNA reads TGTGCCAGCAGGATTACAGGGGGAGGTGGCTACACCTTC.

A word on this clone: The sample contains more than one DNA sequence encoding this CDR3. The J gene is TRBJ1-2, the V gene TRBV5-8; TRBD1 is a possible D gene (5 bases). CDR1 is SGHTS, CDR2 YDEGEE, per germline. Between the trimmed V and J ends, which lost 2 bases and 6 bases, there was a span of 8 bases. The CDR3 covers 12 residues. CDR3 DNA: TGTGCCAGCAGCTTTCGGGGACATGGCTACACCTTC. This translates into CASSFRGHGYTF.

This chain uses TRBV9 with TRBJ2-2, with 8 bases matching TRBD2. The CDR3 extends over 14 amino acids. Germline loops: CDR1 SGDLS, CDR2 YYNGEE. V gave up 4 bases and J gave up 3 bases; unmatched junction bases: 2. The CDR3 DNA reads TGTGCCAGCAGCAGGCGGGGGGACACCGGGGAGCTGTTTTTT. This encodes CASSRRGDTGELFF.